This T cell receptor beta chain was documented in a study of human T cells and chemical hapten exposure listed by TCRdb under 2021. About the investigation overall: For sensitization, 2% DPC in acetone was applied to a 2 cm by 2 cm area of upper inner arm skin. Libraries were pooled for sequencing, and per-sample TCR yields varied mainly because of small differences in library volumes within the pool. Most of the patients in the cohort were female, and the cohort covered alopecia areata with under or over 50% scalp involvement, alopecia totalis and alopecia universalis. Blood was sampled from patients pre-sensitization (week 0) and at 2, 6 and about 24 weeks after DPC sensitization. Peripheral blood TCR repertoire changes were tracked in vivo in alopecia patients during primary and secondary sensitization to the hapten diphenylcyclopropenone (DPC). Patch tests used Finn chambers with 0.01% DPC on the upper back, scored after 6 days by International Contact Dermatitis Research Group standards. For TCR sequencing, blood came from approximately 29 alopecia patients at anywhere from one to four time points (pre-sensitization, 2, 6 and 24 weeks). Throughout the approximately 23-week study period, patients were also given weekly therapeutic DPC doses on the scalp. Study-wide findings and limitations: Because all patients had alopecia, a presumed autoimmune disease, the immune response of the patients might differ from that of healthy individuals. DPC sensitization did not change the number of TCRs with a frequency above 1 in 1000, and there was no evidence of changes in global repertoire structure. Repeated subsampling changed both the strength of the expansion versus patch-test correlation and the threshold at which that correlation became significant. Expanded TCRs formed significantly more large CDR3 similarity clusters than pre-sensitization or healthy control sets, consistent with antigen-driven responses. The number of PT1 expanded TCRs positively correlated with patch test score, significant at thresholds 8, 16 and 32 but not 4.

The time point label corresponds to: pre-sensitization, week 0. The sample's treatment or condition, from its label and the paper: therapeutic diphenylcyclopropenone sensitization with weekly scalp DPC. At every patch-test visit, the blood draw took place before the patch test was put on. Patients were considered eligible if aged 18 to 70, diagnosed with alopecia and deemed suitable for DPC therapy, and patients were excluded if pregnant. Total RNA was isolated from unfractionated whole blood collected in Tempus Blood RNA tubes. The protocol used for the library was RACE. For sequencing, a NextSeq 500 was employed. During library preparation, unique molecular identifiers were attached to individual cDNA molecules so that TCRs could be counted in a quantitative, reproducible way. For every blood RNA sample, sequencing covered both the TCR alpha and TCR beta chains. As for the authors' bioinformatics: A median of about 89,000 TCRs per sample was observed, with a range of about 20,000 to 750,000. The Decombinator software suite was used to annotate V, J and CDR3 in the TCR reads. For PS versus PT1 abundance plots, all samples were subsampled to the same number of TCRs (28,000). TCRs were defined as expanded if absent before sensitization and observed at least eight times at the 2-week time point. TCRdb reprocessed the public reads (quality trimming at Q25 with fastp, clone calling with MiXCR) and kept in-frame beta chains. Each entry is one CDR3 protein sequence, shown with its most common DNA and genes. In this record, the V and J calls reflect TCRdb's handling and not the investigators' own analysis. Here the sample has tens of thousands of distinct CDR3 sequences; 10% to 11% occur a single time. The leading ten clones occupy roughly 5% of the sample.

The germline V gene (reference sequence) yields SGHKS for CDR1 and YYEKEE for CDR2. Measured from the cysteine to the phenylalanine, the CDR3 is 15 residues long. This entry keeps only the CDR3 DNA: 45 bases, framed from base 1. V and J are truncated by 1 base and 4 bases respectively, leaving an intervening sequence of 14 bases. In regard to this clonotype: Its antigen remains unidentified. Within one base of it there is no much larger clone, and no base qualities were kept.

The sequences come from whole blood, collected in connection with sensitization to the hapten diphenylcyclopropenone (DPC). Recombination linked TRBV5-5 to TRBJ1-1; no D gene call is confident. This receptor was taken from a woman between 50 and 59 years old with alopecia areata. Some clones in this sample may be carry-over from other donors' samples. The DNA reads TGTGCCAGCAGCTTGACCACATCTTCGAGCACTGAAGCTTTCTTT. Translated, it reads CASSLTTSSSTEAFF.